A selection of T cell receptor beta chains follows, all from one sample in a study of blood T cell repertoires in COVID-19. Method: immunoSEQ multiplex PCR; TCRdb's copy keeps in-frame clones and lacks some. The sample gives some 250,000 clones, 70% to 90% of which show up once; around 1.8% is in the top ten. Sequencing was performed on PBMCs or T cells enriched from blood (not recorded which). The receptors were gathered from a woman between 50 and 59 years old who had recovered from COVID-19. Both conserved end residues are part of each CDR3. Fields, in order: V gene, J gene, CDR3 protein.

v_call: TRBV28
j_call: TRBJ1-4
cdr3_aa: CASKSTGYNEKLFF

v_call: TRBV9
j_call: TRBJ1-2
cdr3_aa: CASSFLQGTSYGYTF

v_call: TRBV19
j_call: TRBJ1-1
cdr3_aa: CASSLPLGARVTEAFF

v_call: TRBV5-5
j_call: TRBJ1-2
cdr3_aa: CASSRNSLSTGTYGYTF

v_call: TRBV5-4
j_call: TRBJ1-6
cdr3_aa: CASSSTTGGWYNSPLHF

v_call: TRBV11-2
j_call: TRBJ1-5
cdr3_aa: CASSLDGGDQPQHF

v_call: TRBV6-5
j_call: TRBJ1-1
cdr3_aa: CASRNREGRTEAFF

v_call: TRBV19
j_call: TRBJ1-1
cdr3_aa: CASSTKDRGRGMNTEAFF

v_call: TRBV3-1/TRBV3-2
j_call: TRBJ2-2
cdr3_aa: CASSLGGFGDGELFF

v_call: TRBV5-1
j_call: TRBJ2-1
cdr3_aa: CASSLDPTSSYNEQFF

v_call: TRBV29-1
j_call: TRBJ2-3
cdr3_aa: CSAAGGSSTDTQYF

v_call: TRBV29-1
j_call: TRBJ1-1
cdr3_aa: CSVDPGNTEAFF

v_call: TRBV7-9
j_call: TRBJ2-7
cdr3_aa: CASSLAGAHEQYF

v_call: TRBV5-1
j_call: TRBJ1-3
cdr3_aa: CASRAWASSGNTIYF

v_call: TRBV6-1
j_call: TRBJ2-5
cdr3_aa: CASSEIVGRKTQYF

v_call: TRBV3-1/TRBV3-2
j_call: TRBJ1-1
cdr3_aa: CASSHRTGEAFF

v_call: TRBV2
j_call: TRBJ1-6
cdr3_aa: CASSSGLNSPLHF

v_call: TRBV3-1/TRBV3-2
j_call: TRBJ1-2
cdr3_aa: CASSLPGQGYGYTF

v_call: TRBV9
j_call: TRBJ2-7
cdr3_aa: CASSVSGQGYEQYF

v_call: TRBV2
j_call: TRBJ2-4
cdr3_aa: CASSEGTGENIQYF

v_call: TRBV28
j_call: TRBJ2-1
cdr3_aa: CASSSPGQGTTEQFF

v_call: TRBV5-1
j_call: TRBJ1-3
cdr3_aa: CASSLNDRGSGNTIYF

v_call: TRBV19
j_call: TRBJ2-7
cdr3_aa: CASSIGLAGYEQYF

v_call: TRBV5-1
j_call: TRBJ1-2
cdr3_aa: CASSSLFEQANYGYTF

v_call: TRBV3-1/TRBV3-2
j_call: TRBJ2-2
cdr3_aa: CASSYGSGELFF

v_call: TRBV7-8
j_call: TRBJ1-3
cdr3_aa: CASSLGYSGNTIYF

v_call: TRBV9
j_call: TRBJ1-3
cdr3_aa: CASSAARTGRGNTIYF

v_call: TRBV6-5
j_call: TRBJ1-3
cdr3_aa: CASRDDRGPGNTIYF

v_call: TRBV28
j_call: TRBJ2-1
cdr3_aa: CASSGAGVWNEQFF

v_call: TRBV7-9
j_call: TRBJ2-5
cdr3_aa: CASSLAIAETQYF

v_call: TRBV28
j_call: TRBJ1-2
cdr3_aa: CASSSTDYGYTF

v_call: TRBV9
j_call: TRBJ1-3
cdr3_aa: CASSVLGSSSGNTIYF

v_call: TRBV5-1
j_call: TRBJ2-7
cdr3_aa: CASSLAGIRGSYEQYF

v_call: TRBV4-1
j_call: TRBJ1-1
cdr3_aa: CASSYRGVSTEAFF